The 21 T cell receptor beta chains given below trace back to one sample, sequenced in a study of blood T cell repertoires in COVID-19. The assay was immunoSEQ multiplex PCR, and TCRdb's table has in-frame clones only and misses some. This sample has about 200,000 clones, with over 75% found just once. Sequencing was carried out using peripheral blood. These receptors were taken from a person aged 65 to 79 with COVID-19, enrolled during active disease.

The chain is built from TRBV7-6 and TRBJ2-7; D is possibly TRBD1 (5 bases). With 5 bases removed from V and 4 bases from J, the gap between germline ends came to 18 bases. In germline, CDR1 is SGHVS, CDR2 FNYEAQ. The CDR3 extends over 15 amino acids. The CDR3, as DNA: TGTGCCAGCAGCACCCACCCAGGGAAAGGATACGAGCAGTACTTC. Amino acid sequence: CASSTHPGKGYEQYF.

The J gene is TRBJ2-1, the V gene TRBV7-2; 12 bases map to TRBD2. From germline, CDR1 is SGHTA and CDR2 FQGNSA. CDR3 size: 14 residues. V dropped 8 bases and J dropped 4; count of bases not matched to a gene: 3. The CDR3 sequence is CASRTSGGYNEQFF. DNA for the CDR3: TGTGCCAGCCGAACTAGCGGGGGGTACAATGAGCAGTTCTTC.

This sequence joins TRBV19 and TRBJ1-2; 9 nucleotides line up with TRBD1. V shed 9 bases, J shed 7 bases, and the junction held 9 bases outside the gene matches. The CDR3 covers 13 residues. The germline gives CDR1 LNHDA, CDR2 SQIVND (reference sequence). Here the CDR3 reads CASYKQGAGGYTF. The CDR3 nucleotides read TGTGCCAGCTACAAACAGGGGGCAGGTGGCTACACCTTC.

V usage is TRBV2 and J usage is TRBJ1-6; 9 positions agree with TRBD1. The germline gives CDR1 SNHLY, CDR2 FYNNEI. V gave up 7 bases and J gave up 9 bases; unmatched junction bases: 4. The CDR3 is 13 amino acids. Here the CDR3 DNA reads TGTGCCAGCATCCCGACAGGGGGTTCACCCCTCCACTTT. Translation: CASIPTGGSPLHF.

The rearrangement joins TRBV3-1 (or the pseudogene TRBV3-2) to TRBJ2-1, with 7 bases aligning to TRBD2. The CDR3 spans 17 residues. CDR1 and CDR2 from the germline V gene are LGHDT and YNNKEL (reference sequence). After removal of 0 bases from V and 8 bases from J, the junction contained 13 bases not matched to a gene. This CDR3 is CASSQEWGEGRIYEQFF. The DNA of the CDR3 is TGTGCCAGCAGCCAAGAATGGGGGGAGGGTCGAATCTATGAGCAGTTCTTC.

The rearrangement uses TRBV7-8 and TRBJ1-5; TRBD1 agrees at 9 bases. CDR1 SGHVS and CDR2 FQNEAQ come from the germline V gene. CDR3 length: 14 residues. V trimming: 7 bases; J trimming: 5 bases; junction bases outside the gene matches: 6. CDR3 coding DNA: TGTGCCAGCACCAGGGACAGGGTGGATCAGCCCCAGCATTTT. This encodes CASTRDRVDQPQHF.

The V and J genes are TRBV6-5 and TRBJ1-4; D uncertain. The CDR3 has 15 residues. Germline CDR1 MNHEY, CDR2 SVGAGI. Trimming left V 6 bases short and J 0 bases short, with 11 bases between. CDR3 DNA sequence: TGTGCCAGCAGCAAGATAGATGCAACTAATGAAAAACTGTTTTTT. The encoded protein is CASSKIDATNEKLFF.

The V call is TRBV6-6, the J call TRBJ2-7, with TRBD2 matching over 11 bases. The CDR3 runs to 15 residues. The J segment lost 5 bases and the V segment lost 6 bases, leaving 9 bases of the junction unmatched. Germline loops: CDR1 MNHNY, CDR2 SVGAGI (reference sequence). CDR3 in amino acids: CASSAKLAGVNEQYF. In DNA, the CDR3 is TGTGCCAGCAGCGCAAAACTAGCGGGAGTAAACGAGCAGTACTTC.

The chain is built from TRBV7-6 and TRBJ2-3; D perhaps matches TRBD1 (5 bases). The CDR3 is made up of 20 amino acids. Germline-derived CDR1 and CDR2 are SGHVS and FNYEAQ. V shed 4 bases and J shed 0 bases, with 26 bases lying between them. The CDR3 sequence: CASSSPRTMTETPSTDTQYF. The CDR3 DNA sequence: TGTGCCAGCAGCTCACCCCGAACTATGACAGAAACTCCTAGCACAGATACGCAGTATTTT.

This rearrangement joins TRBV30 to TRBJ2-7, with 8 bases matching TRBD2. This CDR3 region has 14 residues. Losses at the gene ends were 8 bases for V and 2 bases for J; bases not matched to a gene: 11. CDR1 and CDR2 from the germline V gene are GTSNPN and SVGIG (reference sequence). The CDR3 sequence is CAAGTSGNTYEQYF. The CDR3 nucleotides read TGTGCCGCCGGTACTAGCGGAAATACCTACGAGCAGTACTTC.

This clone occurred many times. The rearrangement joins TRBV6-6 to TRBJ1-4; D remains ambiguous. V was cut by 5 bases and J by 8 bases, with 18 bases left in between. The CDR3 has 15 residues. The germline CDR1 and CDR2 sequences are MNHNY and SVGAGI (reference sequence). CDR3 in amino acids: CASSPLPSSREKLFF. Here the CDR3 DNA reads TGTGCCAGCAGTCCCCTTCCGTCATCCAGGGAAAAACTGTTTTTT.

V is TRBV5-1 and J is TRBJ2-7; the D gene is possibly TRBD1 (6 bases). The ends were cut back, 4 bases at V and 6 bases at J, with 14 bases in the middle. This CDR3 is 13 amino acids long. Germline CDR1 and CDR2: SGHRS and YFSETQ. This CDR3 is CASSEPRGVEQYF. Here the CDR3 DNA reads TGCGCCAGCAGCGAGCCCAGGGGTGTCGAGCAGTACTTC.

The V call is TRBV18, the J call TRBJ2-2; weak D call: TRBD2 (6 bases). V was cut by 3 bases and J by 3 bases, with 14 bases left in between. Germline lookup yields CDR1 KGHSH and CDR2 LQKENI. CDR3 size: 16 residues. CDR3 region: CASSPSGLSDTGELFF. The CDR3 nucleotides are TGTGCCAGCTCACCCTCGGGACTCTCTGACACCGGGGAGCTGTTTTTT. Full variable domain (missing parts from reference TRBV18 and TRBJ2-2): NAGVMQNPRHLVRRRGQEARLRCSPMKGHSHVYWYRQLPEEGLKFMVYLQKENIIDESGMPKERFSAEFPKEGPSILRIQQVVRGDSAAYFCASSPSGLSDTGELFFGEGSRLTVL.

The V and J genes are TRBV28 and TRBJ2-2; maybe TRBD2 (5 bases). The CDR3 contains 14 residues. CDR1 MDHEN and CDR2 SYDVKM come from the germline V gene. With 6 bases removed from V and 4 bases from J, the gap between germline ends came to 12 bases. The CDR3 region is CASREALGTGELFF. CDR3 sequence (DNA): TGTGCCAGCAGGGAGGCTTTAGGCACCGGGGAGCTGTTTTTT.

The chain carries TRBV9 and TRBJ2-7; D is possibly TRBD2 (5 bases). This CDR3 spans 15 amino acids. Trimming took off 3 bases at V and 3 bases at J, with 16 bases between the two ends. Germline assignment: CDR1 SGDLS and CDR2 YYNGEE. The CDR3 sequence is CASSAPDYPRYEQYF. The DNA of the CDR3 is TGTGCCAGCAGCGCCCCAGACTATCCCCGCTACGAGCAGTACTTC.

The chain has TRBV30 and TRBJ1-1; 10 bases fit TRBD1. The germline V gene encodes CDR1 GTSNPN and CDR2 SVGIG (reference sequence). This CDR3 is built from 15 residues. V shed 0 bases and J 7 bases; nucleotides not matched to a gene: 8. CDR3 DNA: TGTGCCTGGAGTGTATCCCCGACAGGGGGCGTTGAAGCTTTCTTT. Translation: CAWSVSPTGGVEAFF.

The V and J genes are TRBV11-2 and TRBJ2-5; 11 bases match TRBD2. Germline CDR1 reads SGHAT; CDR2 reads FQNNGV. CDR3 length equals 15 residues. The ends lost 3 bases at V and 5 bases at J; junction bases unmatched: 5. CDR3 residues: CASSFSGRAAETQYF. The CDR3 coding sequence is TGTGCCAGCAGCTTTAGCGGGAGGGCCGCGGAGACCCAGTACTTC.

V usage is TRBV11-1 and J usage is TRBJ2-7; TRBD2 agrees at 12 bases. Looked up from germline, CDR1 is SGHAT and CDR2 is FQDESV (reference sequence). There are 16 residues in the CDR3. V shed 5 bases and J 9 bases; nucleotides not matched to a gene: 14. The CDR3: CASSVGLAGRSPLQYF. The CDR3 DNA is TGTGCCAGCAGCGTCGGACTAGCGGGGAGATCCCCATTGCAGTACTTC.

The chain combines TRBV27 with TRBJ1-6, with D possibly matching TRBD1 (6 bases). CDR3 size: 14 residues. CDR1 is MNHEY, CDR2 SMNVEV, per germline (reference sequence). Trimming took 5 bases from V and 8 from J, leaving 13 bases between them. As DNA, the CDR3 is TGTGCCAGCAGTACACAGGGTTTGTATTCACCCCTCCACTTT. Amino acids: CASSTQGLYSPLHF.

V usage is TRBV18 and J usage is TRBJ1-1; D unresolved. Germline values: CDR1 KGHSH, CDR2 LQKENI. This CDR3 is 13 amino acids long. Trimming cost V 8 bases and J 1 base, with 11 bases left between them. The CDR3 DNA sequence: TGTGCCAGCCTTGGGCAGCCGAACACTGAAGCTTTCTTT. Translation: CASLGQPNTEAFF.

Turning to this clone: A junction boundary mismatches the germline segment, possibly from a read error. The gene calls are TRBV27 and TRBJ2-7; 8 bases fit TRBD2. Germline values: CDR1 MNHEY, CDR2 SMNVEV (reference sequence). The CDR3 covers 15 residues. Here the CDR3 reads CASSTGTSLSDEQYF. Written as DNA, the CDR3 is TGTGCCAGCAGTACCGGGACTAGTCTCTCCGACGAGCAGTACTTC.